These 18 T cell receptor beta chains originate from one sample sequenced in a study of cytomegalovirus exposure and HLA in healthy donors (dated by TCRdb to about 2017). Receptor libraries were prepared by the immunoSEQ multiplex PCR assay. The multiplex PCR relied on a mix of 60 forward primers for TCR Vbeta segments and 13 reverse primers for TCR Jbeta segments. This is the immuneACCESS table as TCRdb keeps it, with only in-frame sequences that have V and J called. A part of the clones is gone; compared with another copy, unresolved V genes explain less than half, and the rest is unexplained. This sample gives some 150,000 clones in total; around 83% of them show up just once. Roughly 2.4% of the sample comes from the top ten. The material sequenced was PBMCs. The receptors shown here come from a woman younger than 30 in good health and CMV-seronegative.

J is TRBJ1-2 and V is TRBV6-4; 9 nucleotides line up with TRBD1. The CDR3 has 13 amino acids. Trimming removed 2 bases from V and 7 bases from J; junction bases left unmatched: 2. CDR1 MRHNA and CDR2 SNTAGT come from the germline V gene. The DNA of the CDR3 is TGTGCCAGCAGTGACCAGGACAGGGGTGGCTACACCTTC. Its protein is CASSDQDRGGYTF.

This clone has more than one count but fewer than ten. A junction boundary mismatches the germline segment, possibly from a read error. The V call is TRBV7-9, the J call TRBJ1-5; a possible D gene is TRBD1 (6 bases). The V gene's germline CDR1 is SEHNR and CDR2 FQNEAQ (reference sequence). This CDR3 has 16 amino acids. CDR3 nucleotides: TGTTCCAGCAGCCATCTCCTACAGGGAAAGGTTCAGCCCCAGCATTTT. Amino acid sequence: CSSSHLLQGKVQPQHF. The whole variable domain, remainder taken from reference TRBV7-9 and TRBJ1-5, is DTGVSQNPRHKITKRGQNVTFRCDPISEHNRLYWYRQTLGQGPEFLTYFQNEAQLEKSRLLSDRFSAERPKGSFSTLEIQRTEQGDSAMYLCSSSHLLQGKVQPQHFGDGTRLSIL.

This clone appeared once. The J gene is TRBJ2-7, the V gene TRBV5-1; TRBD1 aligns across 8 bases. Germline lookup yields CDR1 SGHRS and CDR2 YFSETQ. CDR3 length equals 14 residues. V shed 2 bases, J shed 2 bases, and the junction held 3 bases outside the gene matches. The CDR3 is CASSFPDRAYEQYF. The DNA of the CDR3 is TGCGCCAGCAGCTTTCCGGACAGGGCCTACGAGCAGTACTTC.

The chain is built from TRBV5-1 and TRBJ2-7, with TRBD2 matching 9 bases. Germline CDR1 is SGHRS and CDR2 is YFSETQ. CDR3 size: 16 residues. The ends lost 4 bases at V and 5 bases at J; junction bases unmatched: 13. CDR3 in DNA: TGCGCCAGCAGCGGTAATGGACTAGCGATGTCCCACGAGCAGTACTTC. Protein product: CASSGNGLAMSHEQYF.

The CDR3 region has the DNA TGTGCCAGTAGTATCCGACGGGTAAATGAAAAACTGTTTTTT. It translates to CASSIRRVNEKLFF. This sequence joins TRBV19 and TRBJ1-4; D unclear. There are 14 residues in the CDR3. Germline V gene data show CDR1 as LNHDA and CDR2 as SQIVND (reference sequence). Between the trimmed V and J ends, which lost 3 bases and 5 bases, there was a span of 10 bases.

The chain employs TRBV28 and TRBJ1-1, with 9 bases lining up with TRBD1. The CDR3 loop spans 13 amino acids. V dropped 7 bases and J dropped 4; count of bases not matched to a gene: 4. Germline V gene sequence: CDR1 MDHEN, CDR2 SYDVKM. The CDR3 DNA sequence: TGTGCCAGCACCTTGACAGGGGGCACTGAAGCTTTCTTT. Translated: CASTLTGGTEAFF.

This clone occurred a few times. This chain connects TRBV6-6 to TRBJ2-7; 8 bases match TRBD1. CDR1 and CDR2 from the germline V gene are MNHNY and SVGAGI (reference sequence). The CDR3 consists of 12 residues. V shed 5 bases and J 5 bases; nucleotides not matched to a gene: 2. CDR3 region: CASSDRGHEQYF. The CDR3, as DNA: TGTGCCAGCAGTGACAGGGGCCACGAGCAGTACTTC.

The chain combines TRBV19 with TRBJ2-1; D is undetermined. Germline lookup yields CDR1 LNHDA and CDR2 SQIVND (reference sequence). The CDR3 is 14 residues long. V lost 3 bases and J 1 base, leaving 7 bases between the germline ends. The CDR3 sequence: CASSIPDSYNEQFF. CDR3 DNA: TGTGCCAGTAGTATTCCAGATTCCTACAATGAGCAGTTCTTC.

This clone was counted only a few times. CDR3 region: CASSGGWTGELFF. CDR3 nucleotide sequence: TGTGCCAGTAGTGGCGGATGGACCGGGGAGCTGTTTTTT. The chain is built from TRBV19 and TRBJ2-2; no clear D. Trimming removed 5 bases at V and 5 bases at J, with 9 bases between. The CDR3 length is 13 residues. Germline loops: CDR1 LNHDA, CDR2 SQIVND (reference sequence).

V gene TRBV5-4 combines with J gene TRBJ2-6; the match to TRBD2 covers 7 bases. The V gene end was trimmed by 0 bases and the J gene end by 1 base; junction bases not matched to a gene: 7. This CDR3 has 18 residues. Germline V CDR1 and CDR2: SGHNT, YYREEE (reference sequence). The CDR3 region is CASSLGGGLGSGANVLTF. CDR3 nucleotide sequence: TGTGCCAGCAGCTTGGGGGGGGGTTTGGGTTCTGGGGCCAACGTCCTGACTTTC.

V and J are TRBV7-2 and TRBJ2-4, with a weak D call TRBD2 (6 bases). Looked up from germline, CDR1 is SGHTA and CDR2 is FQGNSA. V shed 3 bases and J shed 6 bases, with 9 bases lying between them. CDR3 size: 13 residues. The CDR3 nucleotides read TGTGCCAGCAGCTTGGACGGGGGAAACATTCAGTACTTC. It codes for CASSLDGGNIQYF.

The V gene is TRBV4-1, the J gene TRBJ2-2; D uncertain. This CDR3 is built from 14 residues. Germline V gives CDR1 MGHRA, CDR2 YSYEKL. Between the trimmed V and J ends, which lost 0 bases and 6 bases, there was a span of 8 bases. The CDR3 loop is CASSQDWASGELFF. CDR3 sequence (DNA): TGCGCCAGCAGCCAAGATTGGGCTTCCGGGGAGCTGTTTTTT.

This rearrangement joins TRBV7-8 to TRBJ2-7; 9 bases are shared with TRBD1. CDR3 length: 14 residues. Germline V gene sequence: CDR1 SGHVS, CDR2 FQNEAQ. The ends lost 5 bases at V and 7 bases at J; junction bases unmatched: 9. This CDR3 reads CASSTTTGGEEQYF. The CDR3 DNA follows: TGTGCCAGCAGCACGACGACAGGGGGTGAGGAGCAGTACTTC.

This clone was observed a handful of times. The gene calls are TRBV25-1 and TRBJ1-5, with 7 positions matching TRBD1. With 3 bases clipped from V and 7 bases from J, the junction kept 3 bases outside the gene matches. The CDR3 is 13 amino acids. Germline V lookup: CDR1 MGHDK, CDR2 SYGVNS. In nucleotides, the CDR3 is TGTGCCAGCAGTGAGACAGGGAACCAGCCCCAGCATTTT. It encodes CASSETGNQPQHF.

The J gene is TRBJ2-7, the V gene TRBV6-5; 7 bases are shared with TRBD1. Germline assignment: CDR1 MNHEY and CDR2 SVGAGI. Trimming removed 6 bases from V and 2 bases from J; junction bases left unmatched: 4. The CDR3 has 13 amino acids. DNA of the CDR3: TGTGCCAGCAGAGACAGGGTTACCTACGAGCAGTACTTC. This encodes CASRDRVTYEQYF.

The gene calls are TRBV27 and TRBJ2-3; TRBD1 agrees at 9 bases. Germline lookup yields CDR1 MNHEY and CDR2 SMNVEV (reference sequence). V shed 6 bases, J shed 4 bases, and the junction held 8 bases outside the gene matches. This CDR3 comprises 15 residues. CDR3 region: CASRTGQGRADTQYF. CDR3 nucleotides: TGTGCCAGCAGAACGGGACAGGGAAGGGCAGATACGCAGTATTTT.

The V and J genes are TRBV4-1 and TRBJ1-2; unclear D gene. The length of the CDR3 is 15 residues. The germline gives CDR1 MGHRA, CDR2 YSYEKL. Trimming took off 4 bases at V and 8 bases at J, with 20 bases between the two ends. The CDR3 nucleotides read TGCGCCAGCAGCCCCACGGTACTGGAGGGCGGGGGCTACACCTTC. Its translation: CASSPTVLEGGGYTF.

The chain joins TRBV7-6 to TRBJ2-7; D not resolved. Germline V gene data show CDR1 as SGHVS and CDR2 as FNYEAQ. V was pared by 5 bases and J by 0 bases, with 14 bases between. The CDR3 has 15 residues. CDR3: CASSPHHSDSYEQYF. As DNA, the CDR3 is TGTGCCAGCAGCCCCCATCATAGTGACTCCTACGAGCAGTACTTC.